This paragraph reports one TCR beta chain. This specimen belongs to a study of blood T cell repertoires in COVID-19. The overall study: The cDNA or gDNA used as material had been derived from T cells, B-cell-depleted T cells, or PBMCs.

With 0 bases removed from V and 4 bases from J, the gap between germline ends came to 10 bases. The germline CDR1 and CDR2 sequences are MGHRA and YSYEKL. The CDR3 covers 15 residues. Original processing notes: Reference gene primer amplification gave nucleated cell count estimates. Clones were read by immunoSEQ multiplex PCR, and TCRdb kept only the in-frame ones, dropping some. Clone size and the V and J calls come from that table; the DNA yielded D and trimming. The sample records about 270,000 clones, 80% to 90% being singletons. This receptor was obtained from a woman aged 18-30 years who had recovered from COVID-19. The rearrangement uses TRBV4-1 and TRBJ2-1; D uncertain. The sequenced sample consisted of PBMCs or T cells enriched from blood (not recorded which). DNA for the CDR3: TGCGCCAGCAGCCAAGATTCTAGAATGTACAATGAGCAGTTCTTC. Translated, it gives CASSQDSRMYNEQFF.